Sequencing of this T cell receptor (beta chain) was carried out in a study of cytotoxic CD8 clonotypes in ibrutinib-treated CLL. Study-wide results and limits: While tracking circulating CD8+ T-cell counts, baseline clonality exceeded that of age-matched healthy donors. Sampling time points were not equivalent between sustained-remission and progressing patients.

Deep sequencing aimed at 1 in 200,000 to 1 in 1 million T cells' resolution. TCRdb's table, derived via immunoSEQ multiplex PCR, lists solely in-frame clones and lacks some. The table lists about 130,000 clones, about 80% of them singletons. As regards this clone: Its antigen remains unknown.

The V gene end was trimmed by 3 bases and the J gene end by 5 bases; junction bases not matched to a gene: 7. Germline CDR1 and CDR2: LNHDA and SQIVND (reference sequence). The CDR3 length is 15 residues. This TCR was sampled from a human donor with chronic lymphocytic leukemia. The genes are TRBV19 and TRBJ2-1; 7 bases are a match to TRBD1. Source: PBMCs, taken after 12 months of ibrutinib treatment. The chain's CDR3 is CASSIGGQPNNEQFF. The CDR3 DNA follows: TGTGCCAGTAGTATTGGGGGACAGCCTAACAATGAGCAGTTCTTC.